The source of this T cell receptor beta chain is a study of long-term antiretroviral therapy in people with HIV. Study-level background: The immediate-ART recommendation dates to 2015, and the earliest samples predate it by about a decade.

Sequencing used immunoSEQ v3.0 at survey level. Repertoires were generated with immunoSEQ multiplex PCR, while TCRdb's copy carries only in-frame clones and drops some. This table holds tens of thousands of clones, approximately 95% found once. Only one count was recorded for this clone. CDR1 and CDR2 (germline): MNHEY, SMNVEV (reference sequence). V was trimmed by 6 bases and J by 4 bases, leaving 10 bases between them. The CDR3 has 12 residues. The material was unsorted PBMCs, obtained 5.3 years after starting antiretroviral therapy. The chain uses TRBV27 and TRBJ2-7, with D perhaps matching TRBD1 (6 bases). The sequence came from a man aged 45-65 years with HIV. CDR3 sequence (DNA): TGTGCCAGCAGGCGGACAGTTTACGAGCAGTACTTC. It specifies CASRRTVYEQYF.